This TCR beta chain originates from a study of blood T cell repertoires in COVID-19. As for the study in general: Acute-phase and convalescent COVID-19 samples originated in the United States, Italy and Spain. Nucleic acid was either cDNA or gDNA, and it came from T cells, B-cell-depleted T cells, or PBMCs.

Some clones are missing from TCRdb's copy, which holds only in-frame ones; the method was immunoSEQ multiplex PCR. This table has 350,000 or so clones, approximately 89% appearing once. One Seattle source followed patients from active infection through their disease course. Germline CDR1 LGHDT, CDR2 YNNKEL (reference sequence). CDR3 length equals 15 residues. Trimming removed 4 bases from V and 0 bases from J, with 9 bases in between. Input material: peripheral blood. The J gene is TRBJ2-2, the V gene TRBV3-1 (or the pseudogene TRBV3-2); D perhaps matches TRBD2 (5 bases). The clonotype comes from a woman aged 60-75 years with COVID-19, enrolled during active disease. CDR3 coding DNA: TGTGCCAGCAGCCTCCCGCGGGCGAACACCGGGGAGCTGTTTTTT. It is translated as CASSLPRANTGELFF.